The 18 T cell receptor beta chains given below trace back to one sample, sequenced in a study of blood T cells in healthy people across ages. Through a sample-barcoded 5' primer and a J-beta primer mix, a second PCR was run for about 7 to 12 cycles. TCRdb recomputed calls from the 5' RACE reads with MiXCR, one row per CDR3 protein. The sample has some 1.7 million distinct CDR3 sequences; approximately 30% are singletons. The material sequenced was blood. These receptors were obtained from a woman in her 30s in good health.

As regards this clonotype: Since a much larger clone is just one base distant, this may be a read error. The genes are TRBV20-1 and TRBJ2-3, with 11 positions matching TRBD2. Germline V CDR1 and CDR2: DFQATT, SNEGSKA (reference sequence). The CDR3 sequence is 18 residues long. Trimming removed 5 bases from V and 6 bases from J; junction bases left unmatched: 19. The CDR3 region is CSAGSGVAGGPDGDTQYF. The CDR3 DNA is TGCAGTGCTGGATCGGGAGTAGCGGGAGGGCCGGATGGTGATACGCAGTATTTT.

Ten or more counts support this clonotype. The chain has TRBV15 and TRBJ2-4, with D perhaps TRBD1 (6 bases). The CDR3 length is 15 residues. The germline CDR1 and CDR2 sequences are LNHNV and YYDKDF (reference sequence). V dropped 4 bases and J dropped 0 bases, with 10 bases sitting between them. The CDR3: CATSTGQLAKNIQYF. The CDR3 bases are TGTGCCACCAGCACCGGACAGCTAGCCAAAAACATTCAGTACTTC.

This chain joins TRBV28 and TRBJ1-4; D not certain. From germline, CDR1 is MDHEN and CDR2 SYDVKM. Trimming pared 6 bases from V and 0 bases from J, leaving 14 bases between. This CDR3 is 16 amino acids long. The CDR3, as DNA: TGTGCCAGCAGGGACGGACTAGTTGCAACTAATGAAAAACTGTTTTTT. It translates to CASRDGLVATNEKLFF.

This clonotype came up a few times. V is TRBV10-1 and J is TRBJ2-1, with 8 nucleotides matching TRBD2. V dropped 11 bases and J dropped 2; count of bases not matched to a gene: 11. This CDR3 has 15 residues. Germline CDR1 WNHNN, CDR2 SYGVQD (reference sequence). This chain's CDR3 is CAGRPGSGAYNEQFF. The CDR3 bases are TGCGCCGGCCGACCAGGTAGCGGGGCCTACAATGAGCAGTTCTTC.

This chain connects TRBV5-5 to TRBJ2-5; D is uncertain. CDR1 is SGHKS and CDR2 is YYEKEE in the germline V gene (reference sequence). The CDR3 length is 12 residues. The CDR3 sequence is CTGSLVSYKQYF. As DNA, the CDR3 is TGTACCGGCAGCTTGGTTTCCTACAAGCAGTACTTC.

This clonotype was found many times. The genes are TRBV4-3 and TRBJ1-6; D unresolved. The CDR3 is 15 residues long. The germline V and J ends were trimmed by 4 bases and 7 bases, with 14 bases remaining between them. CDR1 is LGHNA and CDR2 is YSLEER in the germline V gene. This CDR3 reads CASSRTSLDNSPLHF. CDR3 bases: TGCGCCAGCAGCCGAACCAGCTTAGACAATTCACCCCTCCACTTT.

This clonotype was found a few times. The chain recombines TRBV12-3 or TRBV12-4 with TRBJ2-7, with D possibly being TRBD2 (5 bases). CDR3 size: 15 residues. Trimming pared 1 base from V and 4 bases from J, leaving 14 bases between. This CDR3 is CASSLGEPGKYEQYF. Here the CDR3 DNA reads TGTGCCAGCAGTTTAGGGGAACCGGGGAAATACGAGCAGTACTTC.

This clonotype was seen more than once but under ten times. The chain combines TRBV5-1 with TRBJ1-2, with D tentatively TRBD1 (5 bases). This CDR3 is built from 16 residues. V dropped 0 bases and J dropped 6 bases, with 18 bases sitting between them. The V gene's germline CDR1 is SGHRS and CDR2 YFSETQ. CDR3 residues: CASSLDGGTQPNGYTF. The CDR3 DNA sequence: TGCGCCAGCAGCTTGGACGGGGGGACGCAGCCCAATGGCTACACCTTC.

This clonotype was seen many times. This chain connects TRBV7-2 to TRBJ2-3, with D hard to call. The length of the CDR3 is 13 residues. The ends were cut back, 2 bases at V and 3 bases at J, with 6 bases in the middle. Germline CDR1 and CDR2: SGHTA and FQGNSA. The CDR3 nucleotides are TGTGCCAGCAGCTTAATGGAAACAGATACGCAGTATTTT. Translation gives CASSLMETDTQYF.

CDR3 bases: TGTGCCAGCAGGGGAGGGGTCAGCCCCCAAAACATTCAGTACTTC. Translating it yields CASRGGVSPQNIQYF. This chain uses TRBV6-2 or TRBV6-3 with TRBJ2-7; 7 bases line up with TRBD2. The last part of the DNA fits TRBJ2-4 better; the J call may be wrong. This CDR3 has 15 amino acids. Per the germline V gene, CDR1 is MNHEY and CDR2 is SVGEGT.

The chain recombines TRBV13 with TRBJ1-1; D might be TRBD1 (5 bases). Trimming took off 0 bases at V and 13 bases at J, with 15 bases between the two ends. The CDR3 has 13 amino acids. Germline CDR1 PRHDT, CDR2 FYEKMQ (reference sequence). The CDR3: CASSLGSGTAGFF. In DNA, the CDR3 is TGTGCCAGCAGCTTAGGCTCAGGGACGGCGGGTTTCTTT. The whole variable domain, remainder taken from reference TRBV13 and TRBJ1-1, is AAGVIQSPRHLIKEKRETATLKCYPIPRHDTVYWYQQGPGQDPQFLISFYEKMQSDKGSIPDRFSAQQFSDYHSELNMSSLELGDSALYFCASSLGSGTAGFFGQGTRLTVV.

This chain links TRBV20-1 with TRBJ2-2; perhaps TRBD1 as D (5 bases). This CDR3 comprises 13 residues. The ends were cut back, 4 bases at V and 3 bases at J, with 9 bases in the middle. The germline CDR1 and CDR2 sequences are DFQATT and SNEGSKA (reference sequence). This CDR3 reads CSAIDRYTGELFF. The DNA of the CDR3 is TGCAGTGCTATCGACAGATACACCGGGGAGCTGTTTTTT.

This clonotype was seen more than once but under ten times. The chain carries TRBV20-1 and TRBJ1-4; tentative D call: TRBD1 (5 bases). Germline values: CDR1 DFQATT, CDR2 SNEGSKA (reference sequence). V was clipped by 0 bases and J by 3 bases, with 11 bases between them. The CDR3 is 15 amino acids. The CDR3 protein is CSARDTRTSNEKLFF. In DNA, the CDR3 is TGCAGTGCTAGAGACACCAGGACATCTAATGAAAAACTGTTTTTT.

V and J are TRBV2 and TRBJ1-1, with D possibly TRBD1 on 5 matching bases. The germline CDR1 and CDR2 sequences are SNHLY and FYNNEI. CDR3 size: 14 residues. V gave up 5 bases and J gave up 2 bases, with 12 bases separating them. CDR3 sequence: CASSSQAANTEAFF. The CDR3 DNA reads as TGTGCCAGCAGTTCACAGGCGGCAAACACTGAAGCTTTCTTT.

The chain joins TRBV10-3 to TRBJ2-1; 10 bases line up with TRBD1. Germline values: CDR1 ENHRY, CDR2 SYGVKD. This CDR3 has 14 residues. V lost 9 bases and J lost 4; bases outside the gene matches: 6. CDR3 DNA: TGTGCCATTGTACAGGGACAGGGGTACAATGAGCAGTTCTTC. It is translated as CAIVQGQGYNEQFF.

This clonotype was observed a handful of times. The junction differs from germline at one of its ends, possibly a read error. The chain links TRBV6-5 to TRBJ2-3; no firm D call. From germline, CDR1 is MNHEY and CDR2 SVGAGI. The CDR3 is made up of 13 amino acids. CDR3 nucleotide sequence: TGTGCCAACAGTTACTACCCAGGAGATACGCAGTATTTT. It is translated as CANSYYPGDTQYF.

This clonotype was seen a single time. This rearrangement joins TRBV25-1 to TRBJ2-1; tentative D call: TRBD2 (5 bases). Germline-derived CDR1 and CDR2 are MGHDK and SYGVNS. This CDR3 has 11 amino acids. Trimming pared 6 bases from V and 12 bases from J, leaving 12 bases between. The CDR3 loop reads CASSPRDGQFF. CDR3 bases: TGTGCCAGCAGCCCCCGGGATGGGCAGTTCTTC.

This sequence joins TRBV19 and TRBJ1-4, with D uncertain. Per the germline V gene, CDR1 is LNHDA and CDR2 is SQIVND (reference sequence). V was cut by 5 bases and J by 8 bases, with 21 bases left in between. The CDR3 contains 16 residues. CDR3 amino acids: CASSFVDGRGSEKLFF. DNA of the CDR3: TGTGCCAGTAGTTTCGTCGACGGGCGCGGCTCCGAAAAACTGTTTTTT.